This T cell receptor beta chain was identified during a study of blood T cell repertoires in COVID-19. Background on the study: Sites across the United States, Italy and Spain contributed samples from acute and convalescent COVID-19. PBMCs, B-cell-depleted T cells, or T cells were the source of the cDNA or gDNA that made up the material.

Per the study methods: Reference gene primer amplification yielded estimated nucleated cell counts. Profiling relied on immunoSEQ multiplex PCR, and the TCRdb table lists in-frame clones only, not all of them. V, J and clone size were drawn from that table, and D and trimming were deduced from the DNA. The data hold 110,000 to 150,000 clones, with 85% to 90% observed a single time. Trimming cost V 6 bases and J 5 bases, with 14 bases left between them. CDR1 LGHNT and CDR2 FRNRAP come from the germline V gene. The CDR3 sequence is 13 residues long. Sequenced material: peripheral blood. The chain has TRBV12-5 and TRBJ2-7; TRBD1 is a possible D gene (6 bases). The origin of this receptor is a human donor in a cohort sampled during active COVID-19. DNA of the CDR3: TGTGCTAGTGGCCCTGAACAGGGCCACGAGCAGTACTTC. Its protein is CASGPEQGHEQYF.